Below are 3 T cell receptor beta chains sequenced from a single sample in a study of blood T cell repertoires in COVID-19. The repertoire was sequenced with immunoSEQ multiplex PCR; TCRdb's copy has only in-frame clones and lacks some. This table holds 250,000 to 300,000 clones, about 89% found once. The sequenced material came from PBMCs or T cells enriched from blood (not recorded which). Receptors were obtained from a woman aged 40-49 years who had recovered from COVID-19.

This sequence joins TRBV12-3 or TRBV12-4 and TRBJ1-5; no definite D call. This CDR3 has 13 amino acids. Trimming pared 1 base from V and 6 bases from J, leaving 7 bases between. The CDR3 DNA sequence: TGTGCCAGCAGTTTAGACCTACGTCAGCCCCAGCATTTT. Its translation is CASSLDLRQPQHF.

The chain uses TRBV11-2 and TRBJ2-7; TRBD2 aligns across 9 bases. Per the germline V gene, CDR1 is SGHAT and CDR2 is FQNNGV. The V gene end was trimmed by 5 bases and the J gene end by 4 bases; junction bases not matched to a gene: 3. The CDR3 totals 13 residues. The CDR3 loop is CASSRGLAYEQYF. Here the CDR3 DNA reads TGTGCCAGCAGCCGGGGACTAGCTTACGAGCAGTACTTC.

The V gene is TRBV29-1, the J gene TRBJ2-7; tentatively, D is TRBD1 (6 bases). Germline V CDR1 and CDR2: SQVTM, ANQGSEA. This CDR3 comprises 14 residues. The V end lost 0 bases, the J end lost 1 base, and 10 bases lay between the germline ends. CDR3 amino acids: CSVEEGTGSYEQYF. The CDR3 coding sequence is TGCAGCGTTGAAGAAGGAACAGGGTCCTACGAGCAGTACTTC.